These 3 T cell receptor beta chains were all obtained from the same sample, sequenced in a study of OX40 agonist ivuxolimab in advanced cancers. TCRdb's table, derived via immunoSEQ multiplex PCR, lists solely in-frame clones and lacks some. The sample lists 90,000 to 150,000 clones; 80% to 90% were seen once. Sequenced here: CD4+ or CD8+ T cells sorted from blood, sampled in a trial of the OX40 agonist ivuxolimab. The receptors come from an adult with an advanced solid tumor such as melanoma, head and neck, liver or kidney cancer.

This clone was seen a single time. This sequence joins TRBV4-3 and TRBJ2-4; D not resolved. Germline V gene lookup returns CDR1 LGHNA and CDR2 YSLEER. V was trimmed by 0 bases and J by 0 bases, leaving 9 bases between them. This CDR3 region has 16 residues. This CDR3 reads CASSQEPLLAKNIQYF. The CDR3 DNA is TGCGCCAGCAGCCAAGAACCGCTTCTAGCCAAAAACATTCAGTACTTC.

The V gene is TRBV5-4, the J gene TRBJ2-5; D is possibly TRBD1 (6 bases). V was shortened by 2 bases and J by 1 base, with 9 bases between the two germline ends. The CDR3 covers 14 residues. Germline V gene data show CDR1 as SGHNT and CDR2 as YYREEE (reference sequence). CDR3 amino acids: CASSLVGAQETQYF. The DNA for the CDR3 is TGTGCCAGCAGCTTAGTGGGGGCCCAAGAGACCCAGTACTTC. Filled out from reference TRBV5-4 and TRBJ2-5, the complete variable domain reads ETGVTQSPTHLIKTRGQQVTLRCSSQSGHNTVSWYQQALGQGPQFIFQYYREEENGRGNFPPRFSGLQFPNYSSELNVNALELDDSALYLCASSLVGAQETQYFGPGTRLLVL.

CDR3 sequence reads: CASSQAVGTGNYGYTF. CDR3 DNA: TGCGCCAGCAGCCAAGCGGTTGGTACAGGGAACTATGGCTACACCTTC. This sequence joins TRBV4-3 and TRBJ1-2; tentative D call: TRBD1 (6 bases). This CDR3 comprises 16 residues. Trimming took off 1 base at V and 2 bases at J, with 14 bases between the two ends. Germline lookup yields CDR1 LGHNA and CDR2 YSLEER.